This T cell receptor (beta chain) was captured in a study of blood T cells in healthy people across ages. Alongside a J-beta primer mix, a sample-barcoded 5' primer served in a second PCR lasting roughly 7 to 11 cycles. Each cDNA molecule was tagged by a template-switch adaptor with 12 random nucleotides. Sequencing of every sample gave 3 million or more CDR3-containing paired-end reads. TCRdb redid the calling of the 5' RACE reads with MiXCR, one entry per CDR3 protein. There are some 670,000 distinct CDR3 sequences in the sample; about 51% occur only once, and roughly 13% lies in the top ten. This CDR3 comprises 13 residues. V was cut by 0 bases and J by 2 bases, with 8 bases left in between. Germline values: CDR1 GTSNPN, CDR2 SVGIG (reference sequence). Concerning this clonotype itself: The antigen remains unidentified.

Study outcomes and limitations: When set beside aged donors, long-lived donors presented more naive CD4+ cells and higher diversity. The unknown donor CMV status may have confounded expanded clonotype changes.

The chain uses TRBV30 and TRBJ2-7, with D unresolved. The sample consisted of blood. The source of this sequence is a woman at least 80 years old in good health. CDR3 coding DNA: TGTGCCTGGAGTGTCCACAGCACCTACGAGCAGTACTTC. Its protein is CAWSVHSTYEQYF.